This entry lists 27 T cell receptor beta chains sequenced from one sample in a study of blood T cell repertoires in COVID-19. TCRdb's copy holds only in-frame clones and misses some; the assay was immunoSEQ multiplex PCR. The data hold some 94,000 clones, with about two thirds observed a single time. Input material: peripheral blood. The receptors stem from a woman aged 55-69 years in a cohort sampled during active or convalescent COVID-19.

The chain uses TRBV2 and TRBJ2-2; a weak D match, TRBD1 (6 bases). CDR3 length: 14 residues. Germline V lookup: CDR1 SNHLY, CDR2 FYNNEI. Trimming took 5 bases from V and 4 from J, leaving 11 bases between them. CDR3 in amino acids: CASSTYRATGELFF. The DNA for the CDR3 is TGTGCCAGCAGTACCTACAGGGCCACCGGGGAGCTGTTTTTT.

V is TRBV4-1 and J is TRBJ1-2, with TRBD1 matching over 9 bases. V was pared by 2 bases and J by 3 bases, with 4 bases of the junction left unmatched. Germline CDR1 MGHRA, CDR2 YSYEKL. CDR3 length equals 15 residues. Here the CDR3 DNA reads TGCGCCAGCAGCCAACCGGGACAGGGCTACTATGGCTACACCTTC. Protein: CASSQPGQGYYGYTF.

The chain combines TRBV13 with TRBJ1-2; the match to TRBD1 covers 7 bases. The V and J ends lost 2 bases and 1 base, in that order; junction bases with no gene match: 16. This CDR3 contains 19 residues. CDR1 and CDR2 (germline): PRHDT, FYEKMQ (reference sequence). Here the CDR3 reads CASSLRRLVGGPGNYGYTF. DNA for the CDR3: TGTGCCAGCAGCTTAAGGCGTTTAGTAGGGGGCCCCGGTAACTATGGCTACACCTTC.

The gene calls are TRBV29-1 and TRBJ1-2; TRBD1 agrees at 7 bases. The junction had 8 bases not matched to a gene; V was cut back by 4 bases and J by 0 bases. Germline assignment: CDR1 SQVTM and CDR2 ANQGSEA. The CDR3 extends over 15 amino acids. CDR3 region: CSVGKTGQTNYGYTF. CDR3 nucleotides: TGCAGCGTTGGGAAGACGGGACAGACTAACTATGGCTACACCTTC.

This clone has only one observation. The gene calls are TRBV5-1 and TRBJ2-2; TRBD2 matches 8 bases. CDR3 size: 16 residues. Germline-derived CDR1 and CDR2 are SGHRS and YFSETQ. J lost 1 base, V lost 1 base, and 3 bases had no gene match. For the CDR3, the DNA is TGCGCCAGCAGCTTGATAAGCGGGGGGAACACCGGGGAGCTGTTTTTT. It codes for CASSLISGGNTGELFF.

This chain connects TRBV6-2 or TRBV6-3 to TRBJ1-1; D might be TRBD1 (5 bases). With 6 bases removed from V and 1 base from J, the gap between germline ends came to 15 bases. Germline V lookup: CDR1 MNHEY, CDR2 SVGEGT. This CDR3 has 15 amino acids. The CDR3 DNA follows: TGTGCCAGCAGGCCTCAGGGCGCGACGAACACTGAAGCTTTCTTT. Translation: CASRPQGATNTEAFF.

As for this clone: A far more abundant clone sits one base away, making this likely a read error. Other nucleotide sequences in the sample specify the same CDR3. The chain uses TRBV7-2 and TRBJ1-2, with D possibly being TRBD1 (6 bases). There are 13 residues in the CDR3. From germline, CDR1 is SGHTA and CDR2 FQGNSA. V lost 5 bases and J lost 2, with 9 bases in between. The CDR3 spells CASSPDRNYGYTF. CDR3 nucleotides: TGTGCCAGCAGCCCCGACAGGAACTATGGCTACACCTTC.

The rearrangement links TRBV3-1 (or the pseudogene TRBV3-2) to TRBJ2-7, with 9 positions matching TRBD2. This CDR3 comprises 16 residues. Germline V lookup: CDR1 LGHDT, CDR2 YNNKEL (reference sequence). The V segment lost 0 bases and the J segment 4 bases; nucleotides outside the gene matches: 7. CDR3 in DNA: TGTGCCAGCAGCCAAGATTTCGGCGGGGGGGCGTACGAGCAGTACTTC. Translating gives CASSQDFGGGAYEQYF.

The chain combines TRBV11-1 with TRBJ2-7, with 9 bases identical to TRBD1. V gave up 5 bases and J gave up 6 bases; unmatched junction bases: 8. The CDR3 loop spans 14 amino acids. Looked up from germline, CDR1 is SGHAT and CDR2 is FQDESV (reference sequence). The CDR3, as DNA: TGTGCCAGCAGCGTTAACAGGGGGCGGGTCGAGCAGTACTTC. It is translated as CASSVNRGRVEQYF. Based on the CDR3 plus reference TRBV11-1 and TRBJ2-7, the full variable domain is EAEVAQSPRYKITEKSQAVAFWCDPISGHATLYWYRQILGQGPELLVQFQDESVVDDSQLPKDRFSAERLKGVDSTLKIQPAELGDSAMYLCASSVNRGRVEQYFGPGTRLTVT.

This chain joins TRBV7-9 and TRBJ1-2, with D uncertain. Looked up from germline, CDR1 is SEHNR and CDR2 is FQNEAQ (reference sequence). V was cut by 1 base and J by 5 bases, with 14 bases left in between. There are 15 residues in the CDR3. This CDR3 reads CASSLGHLGGYGYTF. CDR3 nucleotides: TGTGCCAGCAGCTTAGGCCACCTAGGAGGGTATGGCTACACCTTC.

The rearrangement joins TRBV6-5 to TRBJ1-6; D is ambiguous. V was cut by 4 bases and J by 8 bases, with 15 bases left in between. The CDR3 sequence is 15 residues long. Germline-derived CDR1 and CDR2 are MNHEY and SVGAGI. This chain's CDR3 is CASSFGSLTYSPLHF. The DNA of the CDR3 is TGTGCCAGCAGTTTTGGTAGCCTAACGTATTCACCCCTCCACTTT.

V and J are TRBV6-6 and TRBJ1-4; D remains unclear. Germline V CDR1 and CDR2: MNHNY, SVGAGI (reference sequence). Trimming cost V 0 bases and J 0 bases, with 8 bases left between them. The CDR3 runs to 16 residues. The DNA of the CDR3 is TGTGCCAGCAGTTACTCCTCGTATGCAACTAATGAAAAACTGTTTTTT. This sequence encodes CASSYSSYATNEKLFF.

The sample holds one count of this clone. The V gene is TRBV27, the J gene TRBJ2-2; TRBD2 matches at 13 bases. Looked up from germline, CDR1 is MNHEY and CDR2 is SMNVEV (reference sequence). The trim removed 11 bases at V and 0 bases at J, leaving 12 bases unmatched. This CDR3 has 18 amino acids. The CDR3 nucleotides read TGTGCCGCACGAAGGACTAGCGGGGGTTCCGCGAACACCGGGGAGCTGTTTTTT. This sequence encodes CAARRTSGGSANTGELFF.

This chain links TRBV5-1 with TRBJ2-3; D is undetermined. V dropped 7 bases and J dropped 0 bases, with 9 bases sitting between them. CDR1 is SGHRS and CDR2 is YFSETQ in the germline V gene. There are 13 residues in the CDR3. This chain's CDR3 is CASRPTSTDTQYF. CDR3 DNA: TGCGCCAGCCGCCCCACTAGCACAGATACGCAGTATTTT.

This chain joins TRBV4-3 and TRBJ2-2; TRBD2 matches 11 bases. Trimming removed 4 bases from V and 4 bases from J; junction bases left unmatched: 14. Germline CDR1 is LGHNA and CDR2 is YSLEER. The CDR3 covers 19 residues. CDR3 in DNA: TGCGCCAGCAGCCGCAGCTCACCCGGGACTAGCGGATTCACCGGGGAGCTGTTTTTT. It yields the protein CASSRSSPGTSGFTGELFF.

This clone appeared a few times. V is TRBV9 and J is TRBJ2-5; D gene ambiguous. Trimming left V 3 bases short and J 5 bases short, with 11 bases between. Germline CDR1 and CDR2: SGDLS and YYNGEE. The CDR3 length is 13 residues. The CDR3 spells CASSAAGLETQYF. The CDR3 region has the DNA TGTGCCAGCAGCGCCGCCGGTTTGGAGACCCAGTACTTC.

Only one count was recorded for this clone. J is TRBJ1-6 and V is TRBV4-3; a possible D gene is TRBD1 (5 bases). Germline CDR1 is LGHNA and CDR2 is YSLEER. V dropped 5 bases and J dropped 4 bases, with 9 bases sitting between them. The CDR3 has 14 residues. CDR3 residues: CASSVAGYNSPLHF. Written as DNA, the CDR3 is TGCGCCAGCAGCGTCGCAGGGTATAATTCACCCCTCCACTTT.

The chain employs TRBV7-3 and TRBJ2-3; 15 positions match TRBD2. Germline V gene lookup returns CDR1 SGHTA and CDR2 FQGTGA. CDR3 length: 16 amino acids. V shed 3 bases, J shed 4 bases, and the junction held 2 bases outside the gene matches. The CDR3 nucleotides are TGTGCCAGCAGCTTGGGACTAGCGGGGGGCGCAGATACGCAGTATTTT. This gives the protein CASSLGLAGGADTQYF.

This clone has a single count. V gene TRBV3-1 (or the pseudogene TRBV3-2) combines with J gene TRBJ1-2; tentatively, D is TRBD1 (5 bases). This CDR3 is built from 14 residues. Germline CDR1 and CDR2: LGHDT and YNNKEL (reference sequence). V lost 4 bases, J lost 4 bases, and 13 bases lay in between. The CDR3 loop is CASSRGPQGYGYTF. The CDR3 nucleotides are TGTGCCAGCAGCCGAGGCCCTCAGGGCTATGGCTACACCTTC.

The chain has TRBV5-1 and TRBJ1-2, with 10 bases lining up with TRBD1. V dropped 4 bases and J dropped 5; count of bases not matched to a gene: 8. Germline values: CDR1 SGHRS, CDR2 YFSETQ. The CDR3 is made up of 15 amino acids. The CDR3 reads CASSPGQGEVYGYTF. CDR3 DNA: TGCGCCAGCAGCCCCGGACAGGGGGAAGTTTATGGCTACACCTTC.

The chain employs TRBV19 and TRBJ1-4, with 9 bases lining up with TRBD1. Germline CDR1 and CDR2: LNHDA and SQIVND (reference sequence). Unmatched junction bases numbered 12, after V lost 3 bases and J lost 4 bases. The CDR3 is 18 residues long. DNA of the CDR3: TGTGCCAGTAGTATCGAAGGGTTTACAGGGGGCCTTAATGAAAAACTGTTTTTT. It specifies CASSIEGFTGGLNEKLFF.

The chain recombines TRBV15 with TRBJ1-2; D uncertain. The CDR3 is made up of 13 amino acids. Germline CDR1 reads LNHNV; CDR2 reads YYDKDF (reference sequence). V was cut by 9 bases and J by 0 bases, with 11 bases left in between. CDR3 region: CATRPSANYGYTF. In DNA, the CDR3 is TGTGCCACGAGGCCATCCGCTAACTATGGCTACACCTTC.

The chain carries TRBV11-3 and TRBJ2-5, with TRBD1 as a possible D gene (6 bases). Germline assignment: CDR1 SGHNT and CDR2 YENEEA. V was shortened by 1 base and J by 1 base, with 10 bases between the two germline ends. CDR3 size: 15 residues. The CDR3 DNA reads as TGTGCCAGCAGCTTAGGACTCAGGGGCCAAGAGACCCAGTACTTC. As protein: CASSLGLRGQETQYF.

The chain employs TRBV5-4 and TRBJ1-2, with D unresolved. The V and J ends lost 0 bases and 4 bases respectively, with 7 bases between them. This CDR3 is built from 13 residues. CDR1 is SGHNT and CDR2 is YYREEE in the germline V gene (reference sequence). CDR3 region: CASSLDPTYGYTF. CDR3 in DNA: TGTGCCAGCAGCTTGGATCCTACCTATGGCTACACCTTC. Supplemented by reference TRBV5-4 and TRBJ1-2, the full variable domain reads ETGVTQSPTHLIKTRGQQVTLRCSSQSGHNTVSWYQQALGQGPQFIFQYYREEENGRGNFPPRFSGLQFPNYSSELNVNALELDDSALYLCASSLDPTYGYTFGSGTRLTVV.

This clone was counted between two and nine times. The chain joins TRBV7-9 to TRBJ1-6, with TRBD1 matching over 10 bases. The CDR3 length is 18 residues. Germline CDR1 reads SEHNR; CDR2 reads FQNEAQ (reference sequence). V was clipped by 5 bases and J by 1 base; unmatched bases: 8. Here the CDR3 DNA reads TGTGCCAGCAGCGACGCGACAGGGGGCGGTTCCTATAATTCACCCCTCCACTTT. As protein: CASSDATGGGSYNSPLHF.

In this sample, this clone turned up once. V usage is TRBV4-1 and J usage is TRBJ2-1; weak D call: TRBD2 (5 bases). Germline V gene data show CDR1 as MGHRA and CDR2 as YSYEKL. CDR3 length: 15 amino acids. Trimming left V 1 base short and J 4 bases short, with 11 bases between. The CDR3 protein is CASSQGGEQYNEQFF. The CDR3 DNA reads as TGCGCCAGCAGCCAAGGGGGAGAGCAGTACAATGAGCAGTTCTTC.

This rearrangement joins TRBV15 to TRBJ2-7; TRBD1 agrees at 10 bases. V dropped 4 bases and J dropped 3; count of bases not matched to a gene: 6. The CDR3 contains 15 residues. The germline V gene has CDR1 LNHNV and CDR2 YYDKDF (reference sequence). The CDR3 region is CATSTWGTGDYEQYF. DNA of the CDR3: TGTGCCACCAGCACCTGGGGGACAGGGGACTACGAGCAGTACTTC.